These T cell receptor beta chains were read from a single sample in a study of T cells in Graves' hyperthyroidism and ophthalmopathy. Using its own MiXCR run on the multiplex PCR reads, TCRdb lists one record per CDR3 protein. The sample carries about 360,000 distinct CDR3 sequences, roughly 13% recorded once. Material for sequencing was blood. Every receptor here comes from a woman aged 18-29 years with Graves' hyperthyroidism. Each CDR3 is given with its conserved first and last residue. Each record gives: CDR3 protein, CDR3 DNA, V gene, J gene, D gene, clone size. D genes are given only for firm matches. The size field is filled for only some rows; it gives once, few, many or a size class.

CDR3 protein: CASSYTGTNEKLFF
CDR3 DNA: TGTGCCAGCAGTTACACGGGGACTAATGAAAAACTGTTTTTT
V gene: TRBV6-5
J gene: TRBJ1-4
D gene: .
clone size: .

CDR3 protein: CASSIDRYNEQFF
CDR3 DNA: TGTGCCAGTAGTATAGATCGATACAATGAGCAGTTCTTC
V gene: TRBV19
J gene: TRBJ2-1
D gene: .
clone size: few

CDR3 protein: CASGMVGEGTGELFF
CDR3 DNA: TGTGCCAGCGGAATGGTGGGCGAGGGCACCGGGGAGCTGTTTTTT
V gene: TRBV28
J gene: TRBJ2-2
D gene: .
clone size: .

CDR3 protein: CASSPGTVYTGELFF
CDR3 DNA: TGCGCCAGCAGCCCTGGGACAGTATACACCGGGGAGCTGTTTTTT
V gene: TRBV4-1
J gene: TRBJ2-2
D gene: TRBD1
clone size: .

CDR3 protein: CASSVVGDYYGYTF
CDR3 DNA: TGTGCCAGCAGCGTAGTGGGTGATTACTATGGCTACACCTTC
V gene: TRBV9
J gene: TRBJ1-2
D gene: .
clone size: many

CDR3 protein: CASNEGRGRSNYGYTF
CDR3 DNA: TGTGCCAGCAACGAAGGGAGGGGCAGGAGTAACTATGGCTACACCTTC
V gene: TRBV11-2
J gene: TRBJ1-2
D gene: .
clone size: many

CDR3 protein: CATSREGHPSSYNEQFF
CDR3 DNA: TGTGCCACCAGCAGAGAGGGACACCCCAGCTCCTACAATGAGCAGTTCTTC
V gene: TRBV15
J gene: TRBJ2-1
D gene: .
clone size: .

CDR3 protein: CASSRLAGDYNEQFF
CDR3 DNA: TGTGCCAGCAGCCGACTAGCGGGGGACTACAATGAGCAGTTCTTC
V gene: TRBV6-4
J gene: TRBJ2-1
D gene: TRBD2
clone size: many

CDR3 protein: CASSGGLTSTDTQYF
CDR3 DNA: TGTGCCAGTAGTGGGGGACTAACTAGCACAGATACGCAGTATTTT
V gene: TRBV19
J gene: TRBJ2-3
D gene: TRBD2
clone size: .

CDR3 protein: CASSFYGAGANVLTF
CDR3 DNA: TGTGCCAGCAGCTTTTACGGGGCTGGGGCCAACGTCCTGACTTTC
V gene: TRBV7-2
J gene: TRBJ2-6
D gene: .
clone size: many

CDR3 protein: CASSLAPITDTQYF
CDR3 DNA: TGTGCCAGCAGCTTAGCGCCGATAACAGATACGCAGTATTTT
V gene: TRBV7-9
J gene: TRBJ2-3
D gene: .
clone size: .

CDR3 protein: CASSPKGARIGDTEAFF
CDR3 DNA: TGCGCCAGCAGCCCTAAGGGGGCGCGGATTGGGGACACTGAAGCTTTCTTT
V gene: TRBV5-1
J gene: TRBJ1-1
D gene: TRBD1
clone size: many

CDR3 protein: CASSHSSGGASEQFF
CDR3 DNA: TGTGCCAGCAGTCACTCTAGCGGGGGGGCCAGTGAGCAGTTCTTC
V gene: TRBV6-2/TRBV6-3
J gene: TRBJ2-1
D gene: TRBD2
clone size: .

CDR3 protein: CASSIMLSGLTGELFF
CDR3 DNA: TGTGCCAGTAGTATCATGTTAAGCGGTTTAACCGGGGAGCTGTTTTTT
V gene: TRBV19
J gene: TRBJ2-2
D gene: .
clone size: few

CDR3 protein: CAWRATKGTSGRGSYNEQFF
CDR3 DNA: TGTGCCTGGAGAGCCACTAAGGGGACTAGCGGGAGGGGCTCCTACAATGAGCAGTTCTTC
V gene: TRBV30
J gene: TRBJ2-1
D gene: TRBD2
clone size: .

CDR3 protein: CASLIGQSNNEQFF
CDR3 DNA: TGTGCCAGCCTAATAGGACAGTCCAACAATGAGCAGTTCTTC
V gene: TRBV6-1
J gene: TRBJ2-1
D gene: .
clone size: many

CDR3 protein: CASTTGQGISPLHF
CDR3 DNA: TGTGCCAGCACTACGGGACAGGGGATTTCACCCCTCCACTTT
V gene: TRBV6-1
J gene: TRBJ1-6
D gene: TRBD1
clone size: few

CDR3 protein: CASSRPGSSGNTIYF
CDR3 DNA: TGCGCCAGCAGCCGTCCGGGCAGCTCTGGAAACACCATATATTTT
V gene: TRBV4-1
J gene: TRBJ1-3
D gene: .
clone size: few

CDR3 protein: CASSPATGTPLGKNIQYF
CDR3 DNA: TGTGCCAGCTCACCAGCGACAGGGACCCCGCTGGGCAAAAACATTCAGTACTTC
V gene: TRBV18
J gene: TRBJ2-4
D gene: TRBD1
clone size: .

CDR3 protein: CASSYGLAGSTDTQYF
CDR3 DNA: TGTGCCAGCAGTTACGGCCTAGCGGGAAGCACAGATACGCAGTATTTT
V gene: TRBV6-2/TRBV6-3
J gene: TRBJ2-3
D gene: TRBD2
clone size: many

CDR3 protein: CSARDWAGIIQAFF
CDR3 DNA: TGCAGTGCTAGAGATTGGGCAGGAATAATTCAAGCTTTCTTT
V gene: TRBV20-1
J gene: TRBJ1-1
D gene: .
clone size: few

CDR3 protein: CASSPRTNSYEQYF
CDR3 DNA: TGTGCCAGCTCACCACGGACAAATTCCTACGAGCAGTACTTC
V gene: TRBV18
J gene: TRBJ2-7
D gene: .
clone size: many

CDR3 protein: CASRPGQWAKNIQYF
CDR3 DNA: TGTGCCAGCAGACCCGGACAGTGGGCCAAAAACATTCAGTACTTC
V gene: TRBV2
J gene: TRBJ2-4
D gene: .
clone size: many

CDR3 protein: CASSPPRQGYYGYTF
CDR3 DNA: TGTGCCAGCAGCCCCCCCCGGCAGGGGTACTATGGCTACACCTTC
V gene: TRBV28
J gene: TRBJ1-2
D gene: .
clone size: many

CDR3 protein: CASSVAPGRNNEQFF
CDR3 DNA: TGTGCCAGCAGCGTAGCTCCGGGACGGAACAATGAGCAGTTCTTC
V gene: TRBV9
J gene: TRBJ2-1
D gene: .
clone size: many

CDR3 protein: CASSSSGQRTDTQYF
CDR3 DNA: TGTGCCAGCAGCTCCTCGGGACAACGCACAGATACGCAGTATTTT
V gene: TRBV7-9
J gene: TRBJ2-3
D gene: .
clone size: .

CDR3 protein: CSVSRESYEQYF
CDR3 DNA: TGCAGTGTTAGCAGGGAATCCTACGAGCAGTACTTC
V gene: TRBV20-1
J gene: TRBJ2-7
D gene: .
clone size: .

CDR3 protein: CASSMGTSVDADTQYF
CDR3 DNA: TGTGCCAGTAGTATGGGGACTAGCGTGGACGCAGATACGCAGTATTTT
V gene: TRBV19
J gene: TRBJ2-3
D gene: TRBD2
clone size: many

CDR3 protein: CASTDSGRAAEAFF
CDR3 DNA: TGTGCCAGCACCGACTCCGGGCGGGCCGCTGAAGCTTTCTTT
V gene: TRBV5-6
J gene: TRBJ1-1
D gene: .
clone size: few

CDR3 protein: CASSLAGRGLPYEQYF
CDR3 DNA: TGTGCCAGCAGCTTAGCCGGCAGGGGGTTGCCCTACGAGCAGTACTTC
V gene: TRBV7-2
J gene: TRBJ2-7
D gene: TRBD1
clone size: few

CDR3 protein: CASSLAVGAAKQYF
CDR3 DNA: TGCGCCAGCAGCTTGGCCGTGGGAGCAGCCAAGCAGTACTTC
V gene: TRBV5-1
J gene: TRBJ2-7
D gene: .
clone size: .

CDR3 protein: CASSSREANTDTQYF
CDR3 DNA: TGTGCCAGCAGCTCCCGGGAGGCCAACACAGATACGCAGTATTTT
V gene: TRBV7-9
J gene: TRBJ2-3
D gene: TRBD2
clone size: few

CDR3 protein: CSVVSSVLNTEAFF
CDR3 DNA: TGCAGCGTTGTGAGTTCCGTTTTGAACACTGAAGCTTTCTTT
V gene: TRBV29-1
J gene: TRBJ1-1
D gene: .
clone size: .

CDR3 protein: CASSYFMLRETYEQYF
CDR3 DNA: TGTGCCAGCAGTTACTTCATGCTCAGGGAAACCTACGAGCAGTACTTC
V gene: TRBV6-5
J gene: TRBJ2-7
D gene: .
clone size: many

CDR3 protein: CASSLGPQGNQPQHF
CDR3 DNA: TGTGCCAGCAGTTTAGGTCCGCAGGGCAATCAGCCCCAGCATTTT
V gene: TRBV27
J gene: TRBJ1-5
D gene: .
clone size: many

CDR3 protein: CSARDRAGWTYNEQFF
CDR3 DNA: TGCAGTGCTAGAGATCGGGCGGGGTGGACCTACAATGAGCAGTTCTTC
V gene: TRBV20-1
J gene: TRBJ2-1
D gene: .
clone size: .

CDR3 protein: CASSPPGGSYEQYF
CDR3 DNA: TGTGCCAGCAGCCCCCCTGGCGGGAGCTACGAGCAGTACTTC
V gene: TRBV3-1
J gene: TRBJ2-7
D gene: TRBD2
clone size: many

CDR3 protein: CASSLGQGPRNVFF
CDR3 DNA: TGTGCCAGCAGCCTCGGACAGGGGCCTCGTAACGTTTTCTTT
V gene: TRBV7-9
J gene: TRBJ1-1
D gene: TRBD1
clone size: many

CDR3 protein: CASSSHRESRYGYTF
CDR3 DNA: TGTGCCAGCAGCTCCCACAGGGAGTCTCGATATGGCTACACCTTC
V gene: TRBV7-9
J gene: TRBJ1-2
D gene: .
clone size: many

CDR3 protein: CASSPELAGGSETQYF
CDR3 DNA: TGTGCCAGCAGCCCGGAACTAGCGGGGGGATCAGAGACCCAGTACTTC
V gene: TRBV13
J gene: TRBJ2-5
D gene: TRBD2
clone size: many

CDR3 protein: CATQLGQGEQFF
CDR3 DNA: TGTGCCACACAACTGGGACAGGGTGAGCAGTTCTTC
V gene: TRBV2
J gene: TRBJ2-1
D gene: TRBD1
clone size: many

CDR3 protein: CAWTLAGTEKLFF
CDR3 DNA: TGTGCCTGGACGTTAGCAGGGACTGAAAAACTGTTTTTT
V gene: TRBV30
J gene: TRBJ1-4
D gene: .
clone size: once

CDR3 protein: CASSPSGTAPTDTQYF
CDR3 DNA: TGTGCCAGCAGCCCCTCCGGGACAGCTCCCACAGATACGCAGTATTTT
V gene: TRBV7-3
J gene: TRBJ2-3
D gene: TRBD1
clone size: many

CDR3 protein: CASGRDYNSPLHF
CDR3 DNA: TGTGCCAGCGGGAGGGACTATAATTCACCCCTCCACTTT
V gene: TRBV11-2
J gene: TRBJ1-6
D gene: .
clone size: .

CDR3 protein: CASLRANEQFF
CDR3 DNA: TGTGCCAGTCTGCGCGCGAATGAGCAGTTCTTC
V gene: TRBV12-3/TRBV12-4
J gene: TRBJ2-1
D gene: .
clone size: few